This T cell receptor beta chain came from a study of shared clonotypes between healthy human individuals. This clone occurred a few times. CDR3 length: 10 amino acids. V gave up 7 bases and J gave up 8 bases, with 9 bases separating them. Germline-derived CDR1 and CDR2 are DFQATT and SNEGSKA (reference sequence). The genomic DNA of each subset was split evenly across several immunoSEQ plates. Profiling relied on immunoSEQ multiplex PCR, and the TCRdb table lists in-frame clones only, not all of them. The sample holds 850,000 to 1,200,000 clones, approximately 76% seen once. The gene calls are TRBV20-1 and TRBJ2-1; no firm D call. Sequenced: memory CD4+ T cells sorted from blood. The sample's subset: CD45RA-negative fraction. The origin of this receptor is a man aged 18 to 29 in good health. As DNA, the CDR3 is TGCAGTGTAAATGGCCATGAGCAGTTCTTC. It yields the protein CSVNGHEQFF.